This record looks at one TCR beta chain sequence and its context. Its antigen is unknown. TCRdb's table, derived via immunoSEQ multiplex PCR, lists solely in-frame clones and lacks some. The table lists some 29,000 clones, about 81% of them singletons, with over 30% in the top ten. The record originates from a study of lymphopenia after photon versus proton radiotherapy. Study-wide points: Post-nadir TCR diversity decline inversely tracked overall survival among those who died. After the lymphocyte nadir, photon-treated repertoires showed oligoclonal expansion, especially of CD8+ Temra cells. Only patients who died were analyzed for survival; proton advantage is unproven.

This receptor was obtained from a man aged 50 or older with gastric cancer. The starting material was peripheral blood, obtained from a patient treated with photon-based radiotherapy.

CDR3 bases: TGTGCCAGCAGCAAAGAAAGGCCCGATCACGAGCAGTACTTC. It yields the protein CASSKERPDHEQYF. The chain links TRBV21-1 to TRBJ2-7. TRBV21-1 constitutes a pseudogene. The CDR3 is 14 amino acids.